Shown below are 30 T cell receptor beta chains from a single sample sequenced in a study of persistence of HIV-infected CD4 T cells. The libraries were made with immunoSEQ version 4 in survey mode. The repertoire was sequenced with immunoSEQ multiplex PCR; TCRdb's copy has only in-frame clones and lacks some. The table has more than 30,000 clones, 82% seen once. An overlapping HIV-1 Gag peptide pool stimulated these cells at approximately 0.91 ug/peptide/mL. CD40L/CD69 double-negative CD45RO-high memory CD4+ T cells were collected. These receptors' targets are unknown. Sequencing used cultured CD4+ T cells from PBMCs, obtained from a patient who received antiretroviral therapy. Receptors originate from an adult with HIV. The donor label of this sample is uncertain.

J is TRBJ2-5 and V is TRBV2; D gene uncertain. This CDR3 is built from 13 residues. Germline CDR1 is SNHLY and CDR2 is FYNNEI. Trimming took 6 bases from V and 5 from J, leaving 13 bases between them. CDR3 nucleotide sequence: TGTGCCAGCAGATCCCCTTCATCGGAGACCCAGTACTTC. Its protein product is CASRSPSSETQYF.

This rearrangement joins TRBV20-1 to TRBJ2-2; D is undetermined. Germline CDR1 reads DFQATT; CDR2 reads SNEGSKA (reference sequence). Between the trimmed V and J ends, which lost 3 bases and 7 bases, there was a span of 9 bases. This CDR3 has 12 residues. CDR3 DNA sequence: TGCAGTGCTAGTGGATTTGGCGGGGAGCTGTTTTTT. The encoded protein is CSASGFGGELFF.

This chain links TRBV2 with TRBJ2-2; 14 nucleotides align to TRBD2. CDR1 and CDR2 (germline): SNHLY, FYNNEI. Germline trimming cut 4 bases from V and 4 bases from J; bases unmatched to any gene: 5. This CDR3 region has 17 residues. The CDR3 spells CASSVTSGGASTGELFF. The CDR3 DNA reads TGTGCCAGCAGTGTGACTAGCGGGGGGGCTAGCACCGGGGAGCTGTTTTTT.

This clone has just one count. The chain recombines TRBV19 with TRBJ2-5; D may match TRBD1 or TRBD2 (5 bases each). The CDR3 loop spans 13 amino acids. Trimming pared 7 bases from V and 1 base from J, leaving 10 bases between. Germline V lookup: CDR1 LNHDA, CDR2 SQIVND (reference sequence). CDR3 coding DNA: TGTGCCAGTAACCGGGACGGCCAAGAGACCCAGTACTTC. The encoded protein is CASNRDGQETQYF.

V usage is TRBV19 and J usage is TRBJ1-5; D perhaps matches TRBD1 (6 bases). The germline V and J ends were trimmed by 5 bases and 7 bases, with 15 bases remaining between them. Germline V lookup: CDR1 LNHDA, CDR2 SQIVND (reference sequence). This CDR3 region has 14 residues. This CDR3 reads CASSGDRSGQPQHF. The CDR3 region has the DNA TGTGCCAGTAGTGGAGACAGGTCGGGGCAGCCCCAGCATTTT.

The V gene is TRBV5-4, the J gene TRBJ2-7; D ambiguous. Trimming removed 0 bases at V and 1 base at J, with 8 bases between. CDR1 SGHNT and CDR2 YYREEE come from the germline V gene (reference sequence). The CDR3 covers 14 residues. CDR3 coding DNA: TGTGCCAGCAGCTTGGTGGGTGGATCCTACGAGCAGTACTTC. Its protein is CASSLVGGSYEQYF.

The chain couples TRBV15 to TRBJ2-5, with 14 positions matching TRBD2. Germline CDR1 and CDR2: LNHNV and YYDKDF (reference sequence). After removal of 5 bases from V and 5 bases from J, the junction contained 4 bases not matched to a gene. The CDR3 sequence is 15 residues long. CDR3 DNA: TGTGCCACCAGCTTCTGGACTAGCGGGGGGGAGACCCAGTACTTC. It is translated as CATSFWTSGGETQYF. Full variable domain (rest looked up from reference TRBV15 and TRBJ2-5): DAMVIQNPRYQVTQFGKPVTLSCSQTLNHNVMYWYQQKSSQAPKLLFHYYDKDFNNEADTPDNFQSRRPNTSFCFLDIRSPGLGDTAMYLCATSFWTSGGETQYFGPGTRLLVL.

Written as DNA, the CDR3 is TGTGCCAGTAGTGCGACTAGCGGGTATAGCACAGATACGCAGTATTTT. Protein product: CASSATSGYSTDTQYF. The rearrangement joins TRBV19 to TRBJ2-3; 10 bases map to TRBD2. Germline V gives CDR1 LNHDA, CDR2 SQIVND (reference sequence). The trim removed 5 bases at V and 0 bases at J, leaving 5 bases unmatched. The CDR3 is made up of 16 amino acids.

The J gene is TRBJ2-7, the V gene TRBV5-1; D is possibly TRBD1 (6 bases). This CDR3 is built from 11 residues. V was pared by 5 bases and J by 5 bases, with 8 bases between. Germline CDR1 and CDR2: SGHRS and YFSETQ. The CDR3 sequence is CASRTGNEQYF. The CDR3 nucleotides are TGCGCCAGCAGAACAGGGAACGAGCAGTACTTC.

This clone was picked up one time. This sequence joins TRBV7-9 and TRBJ1-4, with 7 bases matching TRBD1. CDR3 length: 17 residues. J lost 7 bases, V lost 3 bases, and 14 bases had no gene match. CDR1 is SEHNR, CDR2 FQNEAQ, per germline (reference sequence). CDR3 sequence (DNA): TGTGCCAGCAGCTTCGTCGCACTTCAGGGGGAGGCTGAAAAACTGTTTTTT. Encoded protein: CASSFVALQGEAEKLFF.

The genes are TRBV6-6 and TRBJ2-1; 7 nucleotides agree with TRBD1. Germline CDR1 MNHNY, CDR2 SVGAGI (reference sequence). The CDR3 has 15 residues. V trimming: 3 bases; J trimming: 6 bases; junction bases outside the gene matches: 8. The CDR3 sequence is CASSYPRGQVNEQFF. The CDR3 DNA follows: TGTGCCAGCAGTTATCCCCGAGGACAGGTCAATGAGCAGTTCTTC.

The chain has TRBV3-1 (or the pseudogene TRBV3-2) and TRBJ2-3, with TRBD2 matching 12 bases. The CDR3 runs 17 residues. Trimming cost V 0 bases and J 7 bases; bases outside gene matches: 8. Germline V gene sequence: CDR1 LGHDT, CDR2 YNNKEL (reference sequence). CDR3: CASSQDLPSGGVNTQYF. DNA for the CDR3: TGTGCCAGCAGCCAAGATTTGCCTAGCGGGGGGGTCAATACGCAGTATTTT.

The V call is TRBV5-1, the J call TRBJ1-4, with D possibly being TRBD1 (5 bases). Trimming took off 0 bases at V and 8 bases at J, with 17 bases between the two ends. Per germline, CDR1 SGHRS and CDR2 YFSETQ. The CDR3 covers 16 residues. CDR3 nucleotides: TGCGCCAGCAGCTTGGAAGTGGGGGGTGTAGCAGAAAAACTGTTTTTT. Protein sequence: CASSLEVGGVAEKLFF.

CDR3 nucleotide sequence: TGTGCCAGCAGCGCTGACAGGGAGGGGACCCAGTACTTC. Translating gives CASSADREGTQYF. The chain joins TRBV6-5 to TRBJ2-5; D tentatively fits TRBD1 or TRBD2 (7 bases each). The CDR3 extends over 13 amino acids. The germline V gene encodes CDR1 MNHEY and CDR2 SVGAGI. V shed 6 bases and J shed 7 bases, with 15 bases lying between them.

This sequence joins TRBV5-1 and TRBJ1-1; 8 positions agree with TRBD1. CDR3 size: 16 residues. V gave up 4 bases and J gave up 0 bases; unmatched junction bases: 8. The germline V gene encodes CDR1 SGHRS and CDR2 YFSETQ. The CDR3 protein is CASSPRQGPLNTEAFF. CDR3 nucleotides: TGCGCCAGCAGCCCTAGACAGGGGCCCTTGAACACTGAAGCTTTCTTT.

J is TRBJ1-2 and V is TRBV10-2, with 7 bases aligning to TRBD1. The junction had 8 bases not matched to a gene; V was cut back by 6 bases and J by 4 bases. The CDR3 is 14 amino acids. CDR1 and CDR2 (germline): WSHSY, SAAADI. In DNA form, the CDR3 reads TGCGCCAGCAGCCCTACAGGGGATGCCTATGGCTACACCTTC. It yields the protein CASSPTGDAYGYTF.

The V call is TRBV18, the J call TRBJ2-5; weak D call: TRBD1 (6 bases). Trimming pared 4 bases from V and 1 base from J, leaving 10 bases between. This CDR3 has 14 residues. Per germline, CDR1 KGHSH and CDR2 LQKENI. The CDR3 sequence: CASSRGDTQETQYF. The DNA for the CDR3 is TGTGCCAGCTCACGAGGGGACACCCAAGAGACCCAGTACTTC.

The chain carries TRBV14 and TRBJ1-3, with D uncertain. CDR1 is SGHDN, CDR2 FVKESK, per germline. The V end was cut by 4 bases, the J end by 2 bases, with 3 bases between. The CDR3 loop spans 12 amino acids. The CDR3 nucleotides read TGTGCCAGCAGCCCCACTGGAAACACCATATATTTT. Its protein is CASSPTGNTIYF.

In the case of this clone: The sample contains more than one DNA sequence encoding this CDR3. The rearrangement joins TRBV19 to TRBJ1-5; TRBD1 matches 8 bases. CDR1 and CDR2 from the germline V gene are LNHDA and SQIVND (reference sequence). This CDR3 comprises 12 residues. Trimming cost V 6 bases and J 5 bases; bases outside gene matches: 0. CDR3 coding DNA: TGTGCCAGTAGACAGGGGGATCAGCCCCAGCATTTT. It translates to CASRQGDQPQHF. Using reference TRBV19 and TRBJ1-5 for the parts outside the CDR3, the full variable domain is DGGITQSPKYLFRKEGQNVTLSCEQNLNHDAMYWYRQDPGQGLRLIYYSQIVNDFQKGDIAEGYSVSREKKESFPLTVTSAQKNPTAFYLCASRQGDQPQHFGDGTRLSIL.

V is TRBV20-1 and J is TRBJ1-3, with D perhaps matching TRBD1 (5 bases). The CDR3 length is 13 residues. Germline V lookup: CDR1 DFQATT, CDR2 SNEGSKA (reference sequence). V lost 3 bases and J 1 base, leaving 7 bases between the germline ends. The DNA of the CDR3 is TGCAGTGCTAGTACAGGATCTGGAAACACCATATATTTT. Translated, it gives CSASTGSGNTIYF.

The count of this clone is one. CDR3 DNA: TGTGCCAGTAGTATAGGGGATACGCAGTATTTT. As protein: CASSIGDTQYF. This rearrangement joins TRBV19 to TRBJ2-3; D unresolved. CDR3 length equals 11 residues. V shed 1 base and J shed 6 bases, with 2 bases lying between them. CDR1 LNHDA and CDR2 SQIVND come from the germline V gene (reference sequence).

The rearrangement uses TRBV3-1 (or the pseudogene TRBV3-2) and TRBJ2-3; D not certain. CDR3 length: 16 residues. The V gene's germline CDR1 is LGHDT and CDR2 YNNKEL (reference sequence). V lost 2 bases and J 3 bases, leaving 15 bases between the germline ends. The CDR3 loop is CASSQWSSGTTDTQYF. In DNA form, the CDR3 reads TGTGCCAGCAGCCAATGGTCCAGTGGTACGACAGATACGCAGTATTTT.

This chain links TRBV30 with TRBJ1-2; 10 bases map to TRBD1. The CDR3 sequence is 14 residues long. Germline CDR1 and CDR2: GTSNPN and SVGIG (reference sequence). J gave up 4 bases and V 2 bases, and 4 bases lay outside the gene matches. CDR3 bases: TGTGCCTGGAGTCGATGGACAGGGGGCTATGGCTACACCTTC. Protein sequence: CAWSRWTGGYGYTF.

V usage is TRBV4-1 and J usage is TRBJ2-4; D not certain. Per the germline V gene, CDR1 is MGHRA and CDR2 is YSYEKL. V lost 1 base to trimming and J lost 13 bases, with 14 bases between them. The CDR3 length is 13 residues. CDR3 bases: TGCGCCAGCAGCCAAGGAGAAGGAACCCACCAGTACTTC. The encoded protein is CASSQGEGTHQYF.

This clone appeared once. The rearrangement joins TRBV7-9 to TRBJ1-2; 9 bases match TRBD1. V trimming: 5 bases; J trimming: 2 bases; junction bases outside the gene matches: 3. Germline assignment: CDR1 SEHNR and CDR2 FQNEAQ (reference sequence). The CDR3 has 14 residues. The CDR3 loop is CASSPTGGNYGYTF. CDR3 coding DNA: TGTGCCAGCAGCCCGACAGGGGGGAACTATGGCTACACCTTC.

This rearrangement joins TRBV5-1 to TRBJ1-4; TRBD1 aligns across 9 bases. The CDR3 extends over 15 amino acids. V trimming: 3 bases; J trimming: 7 bases; junction bases outside the gene matches: 7. CDR1 SGHRS and CDR2 YFSETQ come from the germline V gene. The CDR3 region has the DNA TGCGCCAGCAGCTCCTGGGACAGGGAAGGTGAAAAACTGTTTTTT. As protein: CASSSWDREGEKLFF.

The chain uses TRBV5-1 and TRBJ1-3; D might be TRBD1 (6 bases). The ends were cut back, 4 bases at V and 3 bases at J, with 14 bases in the middle. Germline CDR1 and CDR2: SGHRS and YFSETQ. CDR3 length equals 15 residues. The CDR3 DNA reads TGCGCCAGCAGCCCCGGAGGGGGGATTGGAAACACCATATATTTT. This translates into CASSPGGGIGNTIYF. The whole variable domain, remainder taken from reference TRBV5-1 and TRBJ1-3, is KAGVTQTPRYLIKTRGQQVTLSCSPISGHRSVSWYQQTPGQGLQFLFEYFSETQRNKGNFPGRFSGRQFSNSRSEMNVSTLELGDSALYLCASSPGGGIGNTIYFGEGSWLTVV.

V gene TRBV29-1 combines with J gene TRBJ1-2, with 10 bases that match TRBD1. The CDR3 is 12 amino acids. CDR1 is SQVTM and CDR2 is ANQGSEA in the germline V gene. The V segment lost 5 bases and the J segment 6 bases; nucleotides outside the gene matches: 3. The CDR3 sequence: CSVSGQGNGYTF. In DNA, the CDR3 is TGCAGCGTTTCGGGACAGGGGAATGGCTACACCTTC.

V and J are TRBV9 and TRBJ2-7; 7 bases are a match to TRBD1. Losses at the gene ends were 4 bases for V and 10 bases for J; bases not matched to a gene: 17. The length of the CDR3 is 15 residues. Germline lookup yields CDR1 SGDLS and CDR2 YYNGEE. The CDR3 loop reads CASSPQQDRKNVQYF. The DNA for the CDR3 is TGTGCCAGCAGCCCGCAGCAGGACAGGAAGAACGTCCAGTACTTC.

The J gene is TRBJ1-1, the V gene TRBV5-1; 9 bases agree with TRBD1. Germline CDR1 SGHRS, CDR2 YFSETQ. The CDR3 sequence is 16 residues long. Trimming at V came to 4 bases and at J to 0 bases, leaving 7 bases not matched to a gene. CDR3 nucleotide sequence: TGCGCCAGCAGCAGGACAGGGGACCTCATGAACACTGAAGCTTTCTTT. It specifies CASSRTGDLMNTEAFF.